The subject of this entry is one TCR beta chain. This specimen comes from a study of T cells in Graves' hyperthyroidism and ophthalmopathy. It was uncontrolled infection, other autoimmune disease, pregnancy or lactation that excluded patients. Diagnostic decisions used clinical symptoms, serum thyroxine and TRAb, thyroid ultrasound and orbital computed tomography. Germline-derived CDR1 and CDR2 are MDHEN and SYDVKM. This CDR3 has 15 amino acids. V shed 4 bases and J shed 3 bases, with 12 bases lying between them. The source material, RNA transcripts, was used to amplify TCR beta CDR3 regions. The TCR CDR3 was amplified in a first-round RT-PCR using the HTBI primer set. Each CDR3 protein gets one entry after TCRdb re-called the multiplex PCR reads with MiXCR. The sample has fewer than 750,000 distinct CDR3 sequences; roughly 15% are singletons.

Sequencing input: blood. The clonotype comes from a woman in her fifties or sixties with Graves' ophthalmopathy. The gene calls are TRBV28 and TRBJ1-4; D perhaps matches TRBD1 (6 bases). DNA of the CDR3: TGTGCCAGCAGTTCGGCGGGGGCATCTAATGAAAAACTGTTTTTT. Encoded protein: CASSSAGASNEKLFF.